The rows below give T cell receptor beta chains drawn from one sample of a study of response to subunit inactivated influenza vaccine. One entry per CDR3 protein results from TCRdb running MiXCR on the RT-PCR reads. The repertoire has more than 150,000 distinct CDR3 sequences, about 10% of them found once; the top ten carry roughly a tenth. Specimen: non-naive T cells sorted from PBMCs, collected on the day of vaccination. These receptors were obtained from a man aged 45 to 65 who received an inactivated influenza vaccine. CDR3s include the opening cysteine and the closing phenylalanine or tryptophan. Each record gives: D gene, V gene, clone size, J gene, CDR3 DNA, CDR3 protein. A D gene is named only where the DNA matches it firmly. Only some rows state a clone size, as once, few, many or a class for expanded clones.

d_call: TRBD1
v_call: TRBV24-1
clone_size: many
j_call: TRBJ2-5
cdr3_nt: TGTGCCACCAGTGAGGAGGGACAGGGACCGCAAGAGACCCAGTACTTC
cdr3_aa: CATSEEGQGPQETQYF

d_call: NA
v_call: TRBV5-1
clone_size: NA
j_call: TRBJ1-2
cdr3_nt: TGCGCCAGCAGCTCTGGCCAAGGCTACACCTTC
cdr3_aa: CASSSGQGYTF

d_call: TRBD1
v_call: TRBV6-1
clone_size: few
j_call: TRBJ1-3
cdr3_nt: TGTGCCAGCACTGGGACAGACTCTGGAAACACCATATATTTT
cdr3_aa: CASTGTDSGNTIYF

d_call: TRBD1
v_call: TRBV14
clone_size: few
j_call: TRBJ2-1
cdr3_nt: TGTGCCAGCAGCCCTCGGGACAGAGCCCACAATGAGCAGTTCTTC
cdr3_aa: CASSPRDRAHNEQFF

d_call: NA
v_call: TRBV6-6
clone_size: many
j_call: TRBJ2-2
cdr3_nt: TGTGCCAGCCGGCTCTCGAACACCGGGGAGCTGTTTTTT
cdr3_aa: CASRLSNTGELFF

d_call: TRBD2
v_call: TRBV20-1
clone_size: NA
j_call: TRBJ2-6
cdr3_nt: TGCAGTGCCAGCAAAGCGGGACGGATCATCTCTGGGGCCAACGTCCTGACTTTC
cdr3_aa: CSASKAGRIISGANVLTF

d_call: TRBD1
v_call: TRBV10-2
clone_size: few
j_call: TRBJ2-3
cdr3_nt: TGCGCCAGCAGACGGACAGGGGTCGGCACAGATACGCAGTATTTT
cdr3_aa: CASRRTGVGTDTQYF

d_call: NA
v_call: TRBV5-1
clone_size: few
j_call: TRBJ1-5
cdr3_nt: TGCGCCAGCAGCTTGGAGGCGGGATATCAGCCCCAGCATTTT
cdr3_aa: CASSLEAGYQPQHF

d_call: TRBD2
v_call: TRBV9
clone_size: many
j_call: TRBJ2-1
cdr3_nt: TGTGCCAGCAGCGAGGGACTAGAGTACTACAATGAGCAGTTCTTC
cdr3_aa: CASSEGLEYYNEQFF

d_call: TRBD1
v_call: TRBV2
clone_size: few
j_call: TRBJ2-7
cdr3_nt: TGTGCCAGCAGTGCACGGACAGGGAATGAGCAGTACTTC
cdr3_aa: CASSARTGNEQYF

d_call: TRBD2
v_call: TRBV20-1
clone_size: many
j_call: TRBJ2-1
cdr3_nt: TGCAGTGCTAGTGACGCTAGCGGGGCTAATGAGCAGTTCTTC
cdr3_aa: CSASDASGANEQFF

d_call: NA
v_call: TRBV20-1
clone_size: few
j_call: TRBJ2-5
cdr3_nt: TGCAGTGCTAGAACGATAGTGTGGGGGGAGACCCAGTACTTC
cdr3_aa: CSARTIVWGETQYF

d_call: NA
v_call: TRBV3-1
clone_size: few
j_call: TRBJ1-1
cdr3_nt: TGTGCCAGCAGCCAATCGTTTCGCCGGAACACTGAAGCTTTCTTT
cdr3_aa: CASSQSFRRNTEAFF

d_call: NA
v_call: TRBV7-9
clone_size: NA
j_call: TRBJ2-7
cdr3_nt: TGTGCCAGCAGCCAGACACCCTACGAGCAGTACTTC
cdr3_aa: CASSQTPYEQYF

d_call: NA
v_call: TRBV7-2
clone_size: many
j_call: TRBJ2-7
cdr3_nt: TGTGCCAGCAGCGTGACCGGGACAAACTACGAGCAGTACTTC
cdr3_aa: CASSVTGTNYEQYF

d_call: TRBD1
v_call: TRBV5-4
clone_size: many
j_call: TRBJ1-6
cdr3_nt: TGTGCCAGCAGCTTGTCCGGGACAGGGAATTCACCCCTCCACTTT
cdr3_aa: CASSLSGTGNSPLHF

d_call: NA
v_call: TRBV19
clone_size: NA
j_call: TRBJ1-4
cdr3_nt: TGTGCCAGTAGCAGGGAGCGATTCGGTGAAAAACTGTTTTTT
cdr3_aa: CASSRERFGEKLFF

d_call: NA
v_call: TRBV12-3/TRBV12-4
clone_size: many
j_call: TRBJ2-5
cdr3_nt: TGTGCCAGCGCGAGGCGTGATACACAAGAGACCCAGTACTTC
cdr3_aa: CASARRDTQETQYF

d_call: NA
v_call: TRBV5-1
clone_size: NA
j_call: TRBJ2-2
cdr3_nt: TGCGCCAGCAGCTTGGCCGGACCTTTCACCGGGGAGCTGTTTTTT
cdr3_aa: CASSLAGPFTGELFF

d_call: NA
v_call: TRBV6-2/TRBV6-3
clone_size: few
j_call: TRBJ2-7
cdr3_nt: TGTGCCAGCAGCCCATCCGGGCTTTACGAGCAGTACTTC
cdr3_aa: CASSPSGLYEQYF

d_call: NA
v_call: TRBV11-3
clone_size: NA
j_call: TRBJ2-5
cdr3_nt: TGTGCCAGCAGCACCGAGTGGTCGGAGACCCAGTACTTC
cdr3_aa: CASSTEWSETQYF

d_call: TRBD2
v_call: TRBV7-3
clone_size: many
j_call: TRBJ2-1
cdr3_nt: TGTGCCAGCAGCTTAACGACGACTAGCGGGACGACCAATGAGCAGTTCTTC
cdr3_aa: CASSLTTTSGTTNEQFF

d_call: NA
v_call: TRBV20-1
clone_size: NA
j_call: TRBJ2-3
cdr3_nt: TGCTGTGCTAGAGATCCCCGGGCAGGATCCACAGATACGCAGTATTTT
cdr3_aa: CCARDPRAGSTDTQYF

d_call: NA
v_call: TRBV12-3/TRBV12-4
clone_size: NA
j_call: TRBJ1-3
cdr3_nt: TGTGCCAGCAGTTTTGGACAGTCTAAAGCTGGAAACACCATATATTTT
cdr3_aa: CASSFGQSKAGNTIYF

d_call: NA
v_call: TRBV7-8
clone_size: few
j_call: TRBJ1-1
cdr3_nt: TGTGCCAGCAGCCATAGGGGGTCTGAAGCTTTCTTT
cdr3_aa: CASSHRGSEAFF

d_call: NA
v_call: TRBV5-1
clone_size: many
j_call: TRBJ2-3
cdr3_nt: TGCGCCAGCAGCTCGCAAGCCTCTGGCACAGATACGCAGTATTTT
cdr3_aa: CASSSQASGTDTQYF

d_call: NA
v_call: TRBV3-1
clone_size: NA
j_call: TRBJ1-6
cdr3_nt: TGTGCCAGCAGCCCAGACAAGTCACCCCTCCACTTT
cdr3_aa: CASSPDKSPLHF

d_call: TRBD1
v_call: TRBV7-9
clone_size: few
j_call: TRBJ2-3
cdr3_nt: TGTGCCAGCAGCTTAGCAACAGGGGACACAGATACGCAGTATTTT
cdr3_aa: CASSLATGDTDTQYF

d_call: NA
v_call: TRBV5-1
clone_size: few
j_call: TRBJ2-5
cdr3_nt: TGCGCCAGCAGCGTCAATTCGGGGACCCAGTACTTC
cdr3_aa: CASSVNSGTQYF

d_call: TRBD1
v_call: TRBV19
clone_size: NA
j_call: TRBJ1-6
cdr3_nt: TGTGCCAGTAGGGGACAGGGGGAAAATTCACCCCTCCACTTT
cdr3_aa: CASRGQGENSPLHF

d_call: NA
v_call: TRBV29-1
clone_size: NA
j_call: TRBJ1-1
cdr3_nt: TGCAGCGTTGAAAAGGGACAACCCTCCCCCGGAGCTTTCTTT
cdr3_aa: CSVEKGQPSPGAFF

d_call: TRBD1
v_call: TRBV7-2
clone_size: many
j_call: TRBJ2-7
cdr3_nt: TGTGCCAGCAGCTTACTGATGGGACAGGGCTACGAGCAGTACTTC
cdr3_aa: CASSLLMGQGYEQYF

d_call: NA
v_call: TRBV29-1
clone_size: many
j_call: TRBJ2-6
cdr3_nt: TGCAGCGGGGACATCTCTGGGGCCAACGTCCTGACTTTC
cdr3_aa: CSGDISGANVLTF

d_call: TRBD2
v_call: TRBV7-6
clone_size: few
j_call: TRBJ2-2
cdr3_nt: TGTGCCAGCAGCTCCTCGGTAGCGGGGGTTTACACCGGGGAGCTGTTTTTT
cdr3_aa: CASSSSVAGVYTGELFF

d_call: NA
v_call: TRBV4-1
clone_size: NA
j_call: TRBJ2-7
cdr3_nt: TGCGCCAGCAGCGCCCCCGGGGGAACCTACGAGCAGTACTTC
cdr3_aa: CASSAPGGTYEQYF

d_call: TRBD1
v_call: TRBV27
clone_size: many
j_call: TRBJ2-7
cdr3_nt: TGTGCCAGCAGTTTACACCCCGGGACAGGGACCGAGCAGTACTTC
cdr3_aa: CASSLHPGTGTEQYF

d_call: NA
v_call: TRBV20-1
clone_size: many
j_call: TRBJ2-5
cdr3_nt: TGCAGTGCAAACCATGCCGCGAGAGAGACCCAGTACTTC
cdr3_aa: CSANHAARETQYF

d_call: TRBD2
v_call: TRBV3-1
clone_size: NA
j_call: TRBJ2-3
cdr3_nt: TGTGCCAGCAGCCTTAGGCGGGAGGCGGTGGTAACAGATACGCAGTATTTT
cdr3_aa: CASSLRREAVVTDTQYF

d_call: TRBD1
v_call: TRBV9
clone_size: NA
j_call: TRBJ2-1
cdr3_nt: TGTGCCAGCAGCGGAGGGACAGGGGCTTGGGGTATTGAGCAGTTCTTC
cdr3_aa: CASSGGTGAWGIEQFF

d_call: TRBD1
v_call: TRBV28
clone_size: few
j_call: TRBJ1-1
cdr3_nt: TGTGCCAGCAGTTTCAGGGGGCGGGAGGCTTTCTTT
cdr3_aa: CASSFRGREAFF

d_call: NA
v_call: TRBV10-2
clone_size: many
j_call: TRBJ2-1
cdr3_nt: TGCGCCAGCAGTTCTTCCCTGACCCACAATGAGCAGTTCTTC
cdr3_aa: CASSSSLTHNEQFF

d_call: NA
v_call: TRBV7-2
clone_size: few
j_call: TRBJ2-7
cdr3_nt: TGTGCCAGCAGCTTATATCCAGGCCAGTCCTACGAGCAGTACTTC
cdr3_aa: CASSLYPGQSYEQYF

d_call: NA
v_call: TRBV5-1
clone_size: many
j_call: TRBJ2-2
cdr3_nt: TGCGCCAGCAGCTTGGTTGTGGGCACCGGGGAGCTGTTTTTT
cdr3_aa: CASSLVVGTGELFF

d_call: NA
v_call: TRBV7-2
clone_size: few
j_call: TRBJ2-7
cdr3_nt: TGTGCCAGCAGCCCGGACCCCTACTACGAGCAGTACTTC
cdr3_aa: CASSPDPYYEQYF

d_call: TRBD1
v_call: TRBV4-2
clone_size: NA
j_call: TRBJ1-4
cdr3_nt: TGTGCCAGCAGCCAAGACAGGGGGCATGAAAAACTGTTTTTT
cdr3_aa: CASSQDRGHEKLFF

d_call: NA
v_call: TRBV15
clone_size: many
j_call: TRBJ2-3
cdr3_nt: TGTGCCACCAGCAGAGACCCGGGTTGGTCAGATACGCAGTATTTT
cdr3_aa: CATSRDPGWSDTQYF

d_call: NA
v_call: TRBV15
clone_size: NA
j_call: TRBJ2-7
cdr3_nt: TGTGCCATCTGTCCAAGCGAAGGTTCCAGTTCTGGTTTTGGTTACGAGCAGTACTTC
cdr3_aa: CAICPSEGSSSGFGYEQYF

d_call: TRBD1
v_call: TRBV5-6
clone_size: few
j_call: TRBJ2-5
cdr3_nt: TGTGCCAGCAGCTTACCGGACAGGGTAGAGACCCAGTACTTC
cdr3_aa: CASSLPDRVETQYF

d_call: NA
v_call: TRBV27
clone_size: NA
j_call: TRBJ1-4
cdr3_nt: TGTGCCAGCAGTTTACACGGGGCAGGGACTAATGAAAAACTGTTTTTT
cdr3_aa: CASSLHGAGTNEKLFF

d_call: NA
v_call: TRBV3-1
clone_size: NA
j_call: TRBJ1-2
cdr3_nt: TGTGCCAGCAGCCAGCGGACTCTTCTTCGCTACACCTTC
cdr3_aa: CASSQRTLLRYTF

d_call: NA
v_call: TRBV5-5
clone_size: many
j_call: TRBJ2-1
cdr3_nt: TGTGCCAGTTACTCGGGGCAGACCTACAATGAGCAGTTCTTC
cdr3_aa: CASYSGQTYNEQFF

d_call: NA
v_call: TRBV5-1
clone_size: many
j_call: TRBJ2-1
cdr3_nt: TGCGCCAGCAGCTTACATCCGACCGGGTCCTACAATGAGCAGTTCTTC
cdr3_aa: CASSLHPTGSYNEQFF

d_call: NA
v_call: TRBV6-1
clone_size: few
j_call: TRBJ1-2
cdr3_nt: TGTGCCAGCAGGGCCAACACGGTCACTAACTATGGCTACACCTTC
cdr3_aa: CASRANTVTNYGYTF